These 27 T cell receptor beta chains share one sample of origin, sequenced in a study of blood T cell repertoires in COVID-19. Profiled with immunoSEQ multiplex PCR; TCRdb holds only in-frame clones, not every one. The sample consists of about 380,000 clones, over 75% of them appearing once. Sequenced material: PBMCs or T cells enriched from blood (not recorded which). The receptor set was obtained from a woman in her thirties who had recovered from COVID-19.

This clone was observed a single time. The chain employs TRBV3-1 (or the pseudogene TRBV3-2) and TRBJ2-3; 7 bases map to TRBD2. This CDR3 has 14 residues. V dropped 3 bases and J dropped 7; count of bases not matched to a gene: 7. CDR1 and CDR2 (germline): LGHDT, YNNKEL (reference sequence). The CDR3 DNA follows: TGTGCCAGCAGCCAGGGGGGGAGGAGTTATACGCAGTATTTT. It codes for CASSQGGRSYTQYF.

This sequence joins TRBV7-9 and TRBJ2-1, with TRBD2 matching over 9 bases. This CDR3 comprises 15 residues. Trimming took 5 bases from V and 9 from J; bases not matched to a gene: 11. From germline, CDR1 is SEHNR and CDR2 FQNEAQ (reference sequence). CDR3: CASSPGVAGETEQFF. In nucleotides, the CDR3 is TGTGCCAGCAGCCCCGGGGTAGCGGGAGAGACTGAGCAGTTCTTC.

The chain couples TRBV10-2 to TRBJ1-1; D is undetermined. V dropped 0 bases and J dropped 11 bases, with 22 bases sitting between them. The CDR3 has 16 amino acids. In germline, CDR1 is WSHSY, CDR2 SAAADI. CDR3 amino acids: CASSESLSTKRRDAFF. The CDR3 DNA sequence: TGCGCCAGCAGTGAGTCTCTATCGACCAAAAGGAGGGATGCTTTCTTT.

This clone occurred a few times. This chain joins TRBV3-1 (or the pseudogene TRBV3-2) and TRBJ2-7; TRBD2 matches 8 bases. Germline V gene data show CDR1 as LGHDT and CDR2 as YNNKEL (reference sequence). This CDR3 has 14 amino acids. V was pared by 3 bases and J by 5 bases, with 6 bases of the junction left unmatched. CDR3 sequence: CASSQGAGANEQYF. In DNA, the CDR3 is TGTGCCAGCAGCCAGGGAGCGGGAGCTAACGAGCAGTACTTC.

In regard to this clone: An end of the junction does not agree with germline; a read error may underlie this. The chain joins TRBV2 to TRBJ1-1; D may be TRBD1 (5 bases). The CDR3 sequence is 10 residues long. Looked up from germline, CDR1 is SNHLY and CDR2 is FYNNEI. CDR3 sequence: CATSPYSGGF. CDR3 DNA sequence: TGTGCCACTAGTCCTTATTCCGGGGGCTTT.

The chain couples TRBV2 to TRBJ1-2; possible D gene TRBD1, 6 bases. CDR1 is SNHLY and CDR2 is FYNNEI in the germline V gene. The CDR3 has 15 residues. Trimming took off 7 bases at V and 8 bases at J, with 23 bases between the two ends. The CDR3 here is CASTPRQGIVRGYTF. CDR3 coding DNA: TGTGCCAGCACGCCCCGGCAGGGGATAGTGAGAGGCTACACCTTC.

The V call is TRBV28, the J call TRBJ2-5; 15 bases map to TRBD2. From germline, CDR1 is MDHEN and CDR2 SYDVKM. The CDR3 runs 18 residues. The V and J ends lost 5 bases and 2 bases, in that order; junction bases with no gene match: 9. The CDR3 bases are TGTGCCAGCAGTGCTGGACTAGCGGGAGGGCGTCCGCAAGAGACCCAGTACTTC. Protein product: CASSAGLAGGRPQETQYF. The entire variable domain, with the rest obtained from reference TRBV28 and TRBJ2-5, is as follows: DVKVTQSSRYLVKRTGEKVFLECVQDMDHENMFWYRQDPGLGLRLIYFSYDVKMKEKGDIPEGYSVSREKKERFSLILESASTNQTSMYLCASSAGLAGGRPQETQYFGPGTRLLVL.

The CDR3 sequence: CASSLASGGPLGPDTQYF. The CDR3, as DNA: TGCGCCAGCAGCTTGGCTAGCGGGGGGCCATTAGGACCAGATACGCAGTATTTT. V gene TRBV5-1 combines with J gene TRBJ2-3; 11 bases fit TRBD2. With V trimmed by 0 bases and J by 4 bases, 10 bases remained unmatched. Germline lookup yields CDR1 SGHRS and CDR2 YFSETQ. This CDR3 is built from 18 residues. Complete variable domain (other parts from reference TRBV5-1 and TRBJ2-3): KAGVTQTPRYLIKTRGQQVTLSCSPISGHRSVSWYQQTPGQGLQFLFEYFSETQRNKGNFPGRFSGRQFSNSRSEMNVSTLELGDSALYLCASSLASGGPLGPDTQYFGPGTRLTVL.

The DNA of the CDR3 is TGTGCCAGTAAGACGACTAGCTGGGTCTACGAGCAGTACTTC. Its translation: CASKTTSWVYEQYF. The V and J genes are TRBV19 and TRBJ2-7; 7 bases match TRBD2. V trimming: 7 bases; J trimming: 3 bases; junction bases outside the gene matches: 9. CDR3 size: 14 residues. Germline V lookup: CDR1 LNHDA, CDR2 SQIVND (reference sequence).

In this sample, this clone turned up once. The V gene is TRBV28, the J gene TRBJ2-3; TRBD2 matches at 7 bases. Unmatched junction bases numbered 5, after V lost 5 bases and J lost 0 bases. Germline V gene data show CDR1 as MDHEN and CDR2 as SYDVKM. The CDR3 is 15 amino acids. The chain's CDR3 is CASSMTSSSTDTQYF. In DNA, the CDR3 is TGTGCCAGCAGTATGACTAGCAGTAGCACAGATACGCAGTATTTT.

The chain employs TRBV13 and TRBJ1-2, with unresolved D. This CDR3 comprises 13 residues. Germline-derived CDR1 and CDR2 are PRHDT and FYEKMQ (reference sequence). V was cut by 5 bases and J by 8 bases, with 15 bases left in between. CDR3 sequence reads: CASSADRGGGYTF. The CDR3 DNA reads TGTGCCAGCAGCGCCGATCGGGGAGGGGGCTACACCTTC.

The rearrangement uses TRBV3-1 (or the pseudogene TRBV3-2) and TRBJ1-5; D possibly corresponds to TRBD1 (5 bases). The CDR3 totals 13 residues. CDR1 is LGHDT, CDR2 YNNKEL, per germline (reference sequence). Trimming pared 6 bases from V and 7 bases from J, leaving 13 bases between. CDR3 region: CASSLNAGQPQHF. The CDR3 bases are TGTGCCAGCAGTTTAAACGCAGGGCAGCCCCAGCATTTT.

The V call is TRBV28, the J call TRBJ1-2; D possibly corresponds to TRBD1 (6 bases). This CDR3 contains 12 residues. The V end lost 6 bases, the J end lost 4 bases, and 9 bases lay between the germline ends. Per the germline V gene, CDR1 is MDHEN and CDR2 is SYDVKM. DNA of the CDR3: TGTGCCAGCAGGCCGACAGGCTATGGCTACACCTTC. Its translation: CASRPTGYGYTF.

The chain has TRBV19 and TRBJ2-3; 10 bases match TRBD1. After removal of 8 bases from V and 4 bases from J, the junction contained 12 bases not matched to a gene. The CDR3 is 16 amino acids. Germline V gene lookup returns CDR1 LNHDA and CDR2 SQIVND (reference sequence). The CDR3 DNA follows: TGTGCCAGTCAGATACGGGACAGGGGAAGGGCAGATACGCAGTATTTT. It yields the protein CASQIRDRGRADTQYF.

The DNA of the CDR3 is TGTGCCAGCAGACTACTAGCGGGGGCCGTGGAGACCCAGTACTTC. Amino acids: CASRLLAGAVETQYF. The chain joins TRBV2 to TRBJ2-5, with TRBD2 matching 11 bases. The V gene's germline CDR1 is SNHLY and CDR2 FYNNEI. J gave up 5 bases and V 6 bases, and 8 bases lay outside the gene matches. The CDR3 consists of 15 residues.

The V gene is TRBV2, the J gene TRBJ2-1; 8 bases align to TRBD1. CDR3 length equals 15 residues. CDR1 and CDR2 from the germline V gene are SNHLY and FYNNEI. Trimming removed 7 bases from V and 5 bases from J; junction bases left unmatched: 10. As DNA, the CDR3 is TGTGCCAGCAACAACAGGGGGAGAGGAGACAATGAGCAGTTCTTC. Its protein product is CASNNRGRGDNEQFF. The entire variable domain, with the rest obtained from reference TRBV2 and TRBJ2-1, is as follows: EPEVTQTPSHQVTQMGQEVILRCVPISNHLYFYWYRQILGQKVEFLVSFYNNEISEKSEIFDDQFSVERPDGSNFTLKIRSTKLEDSAMYFCASNNRGRGDNEQFFGPGTRLTVL.

The V call is TRBV3-1 (or the pseudogene TRBV3-2), the J call TRBJ1-3; the D is unclear. V was cut by 1 base and J by 0 bases, with 7 bases left in between. CDR1 LGHDT and CDR2 YNNKEL come from the germline V gene (reference sequence). This CDR3 region has 15 residues. CDR3 protein: CASSQAWASGNTIYF. In nucleotides, the CDR3 is TGTGCCAGCAGCCAAGCCTGGGCCTCTGGAAACACCATATATTTT.

The chain employs TRBV2 and TRBJ2-7, with 10 bases aligning to TRBD2. The J segment lost 6 bases and the V segment lost 6 bases, leaving 14 bases of the junction unmatched. The CDR3 contains 16 residues. Per the germline V gene, CDR1 is SNHLY and CDR2 is FYNNEI. CDR3: CASSPSRLAGVGEQYF. The CDR3 DNA is TGTGCCAGCAGCCCCTCCCGGCTAGCGGGAGTAGGCGAGCAGTACTTC.

This rearrangement joins TRBV6-5 to TRBJ1-2; 7 nucleotides line up with TRBD1. Trimming cost V 7 bases and J 4 bases; bases outside gene matches: 9. Germline V lookup: CDR1 MNHEY, CDR2 SVGAGI. The CDR3 loop spans 14 amino acids. The CDR3 loop is CASNRQGRSYGYTF. CDR3 nucleotides: TGTGCCAGCAATCGACAGGGACGGTCCTATGGCTACACCTTC.

The rearrangement links TRBV5-1 to TRBJ1-4; 8 bases match TRBD1. The J segment lost 6 bases and the V segment lost 4 bases, leaving 8 bases of the junction unmatched. CDR1 is SGHRS, CDR2 YFSETQ, per germline. The CDR3 sequence is 15 residues long. The CDR3 loop is CASSPGEQGDEKLFF. CDR3 nucleotide sequence: TGCGCCAGCAGCCCAGGGGAACAGGGGGATGAAAAACTGTTTTTT. Filled out from reference TRBV5-1 and TRBJ1-4, the complete variable domain reads KAGVTQTPRYLIKTRGQQVTLSCSPISGHRSVSWYQQTPGQGLQFLFEYFSETQRNKGNFPGRFSGRQFSNSRSEMNVSTLELGDSALYLCASSPGEQGDEKLFFGSGTQLSVL.

This chain connects TRBV9 to TRBJ2-1, with a possible D match to TRBD2 (5 bases). CDR3 length: 17 amino acids. Germline V gives CDR1 SGDLS, CDR2 YYNGEE. V shed 0 bases and J shed 0 bases, with 13 bases lying between them. The CDR3 reads CASSVASGMSSYNEQFF. The CDR3 region has the DNA TGTGCCAGCAGCGTAGCTTCCGGGATGAGCTCCTACAATGAGCAGTTCTTC.

The chain couples TRBV2 to TRBJ1-4; D is unclear. Germline assignment: CDR1 SNHLY and CDR2 FYNNEI. The CDR3 is made up of 13 amino acids. The ends were cut back, 6 bases at V and 2 bases at J, with 7 bases in the middle. CDR3 DNA: TGTGCCAGCAGGGCGGTCACTAATGAAAAACTGTTTTTT. It is translated as CASRAVTNEKLFF. Together with reference TRBV2 and TRBJ1-4, the CDR3 gives the full variable domain: EPEVTQTPSHQVTQMGQEVILRCVPISNHLYFYWYRQILGQKVEFLVSFYNNEISEKSEIFDDQFSVERPDGSNFTLKIRSTKLEDSAMYFCASRAVTNEKLFFGSGTQLSVL.

The rearrangement uses TRBV7-9 and TRBJ2-5; 7 bases match TRBD1. The J segment lost 4 bases and the V segment lost 4 bases, leaving 6 bases of the junction unmatched. From germline, CDR1 is SEHNR and CDR2 FQNEAQ (reference sequence). The CDR3 is 14 amino acids. The CDR3 DNA reads TGTGCCAGCAGCTCCCAGGGGGTAGGAGAGACCCAGTACTTC. It codes for CASSSQGVGETQYF.

This clone was seen a few times. V is TRBV6-5 and J is TRBJ2-3; D is undetermined. Per germline, CDR1 MNHEY and CDR2 SVGAGI. V dropped 6 bases and J dropped 2 bases, with 6 bases sitting between them. This CDR3 region has 12 residues. CDR3 region: CASRSYTDTQYF. In DNA, the CDR3 is TGTGCCAGCAGGTCCTACACAGATACGCAGTATTTT.

This chain joins TRBV4-2 and TRBJ2-7, with 7 bases fitting TRBD1. Trimming at V came to 1 base and at J to 2 bases, leaving 2 bases not matched to a gene. Germline V gene data show CDR1 as LGHNA and CDR2 as YNFKEQ. This CDR3 region has 14 residues. In DNA, the CDR3 is TGTGCCAGCAGCCAAGGACAGGGCACCTACGAGCAGTACTTC. Its translation is CASSQGQGTYEQYF.

This clone appeared once. The chain carries TRBV7-8 and TRBJ2-2; D may be TRBD2 (6 bases). V shed 3 bases and J shed 6 bases, with 17 bases lying between them. The germline gives CDR1 SGHVS, CDR2 FQNEAQ. The CDR3 sequence is 16 residues long. In DNA, the CDR3 is TGTGCCAGCAGCTTTCGGAGGGATCCCCCCCCCGGGGAGCTGTTTTTT. Residues: CASSFRRDPPPGELFF.

This chain links TRBV6-2 or TRBV6-3 with TRBJ2-1; tentatively, D is TRBD2 (6 bases). CDR3 length: 14 residues. Germline CDR1 is MNHEY and CDR2 is SVGEGT. Deletions cut 2 bases from V and 9 bases from J, with 14 bases between. The CDR3 bases are TGTGCCAGCAGTTACGGGGCAGGGAGGAGTGAGCAGTTCTTC. Protein product: CASSYGAGRSEQFF.